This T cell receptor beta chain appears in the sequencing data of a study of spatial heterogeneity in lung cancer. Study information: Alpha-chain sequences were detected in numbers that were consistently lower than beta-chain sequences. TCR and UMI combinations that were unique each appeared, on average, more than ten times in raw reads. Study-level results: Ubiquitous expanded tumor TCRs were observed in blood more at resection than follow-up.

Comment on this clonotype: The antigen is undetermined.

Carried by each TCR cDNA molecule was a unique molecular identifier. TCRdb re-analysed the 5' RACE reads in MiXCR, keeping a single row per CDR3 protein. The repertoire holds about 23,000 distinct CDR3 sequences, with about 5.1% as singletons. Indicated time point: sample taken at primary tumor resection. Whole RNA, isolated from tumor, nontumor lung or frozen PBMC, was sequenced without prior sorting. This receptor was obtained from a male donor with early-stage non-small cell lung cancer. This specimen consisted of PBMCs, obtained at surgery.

CDR3 residues: CASSLDPMSDTQYF. The CDR3 coding sequence is TGCGCCAGCAGCCTCGACCCTATGTCAGATACGCAGTATTTT. This chain links TRBV5-1 with TRBJ2-3; D remains unclear. Germline assignment: CDR1 SGHRS and CDR2 YFSETQ. V lost 4 bases and J 4 bases, leaving 13 bases between the germline ends. CDR3 length: 14 amino acids. The full variable domain, completed using reference TRBV5-1 and TRBJ2-3, is KAGVTQTPRYLIKTRGQQVTLSCSPISGHRSVSWYQQTPGQGLQFLFEYFSETQRNKGNFPGRFSGRQFSNSRSEMNVSTLELGDSALYLCASSLDPMSDTQYFGPGTRLTVL.